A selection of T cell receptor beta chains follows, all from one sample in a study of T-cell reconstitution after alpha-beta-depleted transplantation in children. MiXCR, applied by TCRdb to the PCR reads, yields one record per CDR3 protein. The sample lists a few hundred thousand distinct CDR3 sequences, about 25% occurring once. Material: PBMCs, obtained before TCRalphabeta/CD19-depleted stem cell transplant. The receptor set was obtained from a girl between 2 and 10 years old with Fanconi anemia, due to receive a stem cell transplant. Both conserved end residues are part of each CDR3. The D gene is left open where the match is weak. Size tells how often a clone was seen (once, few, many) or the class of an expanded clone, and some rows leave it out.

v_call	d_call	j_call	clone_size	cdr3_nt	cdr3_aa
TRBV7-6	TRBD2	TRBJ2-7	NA	TGTGCCAGCAGTTCGACTAGCGGGGCCTACGAGCAGTACTTC	CASSSTSGAYEQYF
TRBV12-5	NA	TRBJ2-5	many	TGTGCTAGTGGTACCGGGACTGAAGAGACCCAGTACTTC	CASGTGTEETQYF
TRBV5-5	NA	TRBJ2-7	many	TGTGCCAGCAGCTCGAGCTTCCTGCAGTACTTC	CASSSSFLQYF
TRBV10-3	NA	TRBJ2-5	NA	TGTGCCATCAGCTATTACCAAGAGACCCAGTACTTC	CAISYYQETQYF
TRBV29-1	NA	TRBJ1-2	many	TGCAGCGTTGTCCAATCCCGGGACGGCTATGGCTACACCTTC	CSVVQSRDGYGYTF
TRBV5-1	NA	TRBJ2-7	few	TGCGCCAGCAACTGGCGTGCAGGCTCCTACGAGCAGTACTTC	CASNWRAGSYEQYF
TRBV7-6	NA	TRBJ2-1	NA	TGTGCCAGCAGCTTAGCGACCTTCAACAGGGCTAATTACAATGAGCAGTTCTTC	CASSLATFNRANYNEQFF
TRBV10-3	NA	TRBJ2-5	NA	TGTGCCATCAGTGAGTCGGCTTACCCGCAGGGGACCCAGTACTTC	CAISESAYPQGTQYF
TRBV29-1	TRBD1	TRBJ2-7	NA	TGCAGCGTTGTGGGGCGGGACAGGGGCTACGAGCAGTACTTC	CSVVGRDRGYEQYF
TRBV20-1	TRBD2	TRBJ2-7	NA	TGCAGTGCTAGAGATCCACTAGCGGGAGAATGGTACGAGCAGTACTTC	CSARDPLAGEWYEQYF
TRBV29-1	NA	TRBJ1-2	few	TGCAGCGTAACGCCAGGGGCCCTACATGGCTACACCTTC	CSVTPGALHGYTF
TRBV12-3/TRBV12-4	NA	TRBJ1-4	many	TGTGCCAGCAGTTCCTCCACGTGGCAGCGCGGTAATGAAAAACTGTTTTTT	CASSSSTWQRGNEKLFF
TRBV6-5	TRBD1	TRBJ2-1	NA	TGTGCCAGCAGTTACTCCTCCGGGACAGGGACCAATGAGCAGTTCTTC	CASSYSSGTGTNEQFF
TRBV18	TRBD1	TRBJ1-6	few	TGTGCCAGCTCACCTTTCGACAGGGAAACCTATAATTCACCCCTCCACTTT	CASSPFDRETYNSPLHF
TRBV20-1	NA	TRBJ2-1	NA	TGCAGTGCTAGCGGCGGGCCTGGTTTTACGGTGGAGTTCTTC	CSASGGPGFTVEFF
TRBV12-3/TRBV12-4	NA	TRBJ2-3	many	TGTGCCAGCAGTTTATCAGATACGCAGTATTTT	CASSLSDTQYF
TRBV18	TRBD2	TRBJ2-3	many	TGTGCCAGCTCATTCCTTAAAAGTCCATCTCTAGCGGTGGCGCCGCAGTATTTT	CASSFLKSPSLAVAPQYF
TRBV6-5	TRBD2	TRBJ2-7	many	TGTGCCAGCAGTTACCTCGAAAGCGGGAGGGGCTACGAGCAGTACTTC	CASSYLESGRGYEQYF
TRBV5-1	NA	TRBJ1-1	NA	TGCGCCAGCAGCTTGGATGGGGCCGACACTGAAGCTTTCTTT	CASSLDGADTEAFF
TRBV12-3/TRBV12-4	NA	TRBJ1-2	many	TGTGCCAGCAGTATAACACCACTCTATGGCTACACCTTC	CASSITPLYGYTF
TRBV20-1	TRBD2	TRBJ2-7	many	TGCAGTGCTAGGTCTAGCGGGAGTTTCAGCTCCTACGAGCAGCACTTC	CSARSSGSFSSYEQHF
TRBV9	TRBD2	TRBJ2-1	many	TGTGCCAGCAGCGTTGATAGCGGGAGGGCCCTCTACAATGAGCAGTTCTTC	CASSVDSGRALYNEQFF
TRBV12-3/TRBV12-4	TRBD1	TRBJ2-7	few	TGTGCCAGCAGTTACAGGGGGTCCGGTACGAAGCAGTACTTC	CASSYRGSGTKQYF
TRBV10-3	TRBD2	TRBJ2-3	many	TGTGCCATCAGTGAGTCACTAGCGGGAGTAAGGAACACAGATACGCAGTATTTT	CAISESLAGVRNTDTQYF
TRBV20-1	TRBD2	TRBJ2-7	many	TGCAGTGCTAGATCACGAGGGACTAGCGAGCAGTACTTC	CSARSRGTSEQYF
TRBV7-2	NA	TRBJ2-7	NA	TGTGCCAGCAGCTTAGGTTCCCGGCCCTACGAGCAGTACTTC	CASSLGSRPYEQYF
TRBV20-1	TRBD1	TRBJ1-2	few	TGCAGTGCTAGCTCCGGGACAGGGGGGAACTATGGCTACACCTTC	CSASSGTGGNYGYTF
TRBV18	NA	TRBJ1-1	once	TGTGCCAGCTCACCAAGTGATGACAGCGAAGCTTTCTTT	CASSPSDDSEAFF
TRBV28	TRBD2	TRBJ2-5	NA	TGTGCCAGCAGCCCCTTTAGCGGGAGCCGGGAGACCCAGTACTTC	CASSPFSGSRETQYF
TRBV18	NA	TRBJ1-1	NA	TGTGCCAGCTCACCACCAGAGGTAAACACTGAAGCTTTCTTT	CASSPPEVNTEAFF
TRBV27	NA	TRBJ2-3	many	TGTGCCAGCAAGGGGGGTACGCAGTATTTT	CASKGGTQYF
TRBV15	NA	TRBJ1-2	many	TGTGCCACCAGTAAGGACATCCCTCTCTATGGCTACACCTTC	CATSKDIPLYGYTF
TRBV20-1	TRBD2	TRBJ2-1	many	TGCAGTGCTAGAGGCCGGGGGGGCCCTCGGCACAATGAGCAGTTCTTC	CSARGRGGPRHNEQFF
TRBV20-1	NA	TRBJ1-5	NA	TGCAGTGCTACCGGGACGAGGAATCAGCCCCAGCATTTT	CSATGTRNQPQHF
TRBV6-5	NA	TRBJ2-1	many	TGTGCCAGCAGTTACTCGAAACTACTAAGTGCCTCCAATGAGCAGTTCTTC	CASSYSKLLSASNEQFF
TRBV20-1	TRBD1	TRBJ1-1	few	TGCAGTGCTAGAGCACCGGGACAGCCCTCCCCGGGGGGGAAAGCTTTCTTT	CSARAPGQPSPGGKAFF
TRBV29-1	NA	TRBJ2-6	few	TGCAGCGTTGGAGGGCCTGGGGCCAACGTCCTGACTTTC	CSVGGPGANVLTF
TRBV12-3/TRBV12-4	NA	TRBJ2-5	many	TGTGCCAGCAGCCTATCCGGGACACGCAAAGAGACCCAGTACTTC	CASSLSGTRKETQYF
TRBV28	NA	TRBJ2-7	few	TGTGCCAGCAGTTTGCGGACAGCCTACGAGCAGTACTTC	CASSLRTAYEQYF
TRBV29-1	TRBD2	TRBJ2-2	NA	TGCAGCGTTGAAAACGGGAGGGCCGACACCGGGGAGCTGTTTTTT	CSVENGRADTGELFF
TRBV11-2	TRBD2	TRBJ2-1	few	TGTGCCAGCAGGCCGCGCGGGAGGGTACCTACCTTCTCCTACAATGAGCAGTTCTTC	CASRPRGRVPTFSYNEQFF
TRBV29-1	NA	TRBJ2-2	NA	TGCAGCGTTGAGACTGCCAGTTGGGGCACCGGGGAGCTGTTTTTT	CSVETASWGTGELFF
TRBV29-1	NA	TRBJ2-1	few	TGCAGCGTTTTCCTAGCTAACGACAATGAGCAGTTCTTC	CSVFLANDNEQFF